These 25 T cell receptor beta chains share one sample of origin, sequenced in a study of identifying expanded T cells in peripheral blood. The data were produced by immunoSEQ multiplex PCR, yet TCRdb's version contains in-frame clones alone and is incomplete. The table includes about 89,000 clones, around 89% detected once. The sample taken for sequencing was blood. The receptors here all came from a person aged 18 to 70 in good health.

The J gene is TRBJ2-7, the V gene TRBV18; tentative D call: TRBD1 (5 bases). This CDR3 is 13 amino acids long. V was trimmed by 2 bases and J by 2 bases, leaving 7 bases between them. From germline, CDR1 is KGHSH and CDR2 LQKENI. The DNA for the CDR3 is TGTGCCAGCTCACCAGAACAGGCCTACGAGCAGTACTTC. Encoded protein: CASSPEQAYEQYF. The full variable domain, rest sourced from reference TRBV18 and TRBJ2-7, is NAGVMQNPRHLVRRRGQEARLRCSPMKGHSHVYWYRQLPEEGLKFMVYLQKENIIDESGMPKERFSAEFPKEGPSILRIQQVVRGDSAAYFCASSPEQAYEQYFGPGTRLTVT.

This clone has ten or more counts. The chain joins TRBV23-1 to TRBJ1-2, with 9 bases fitting TRBD1. TRBV23-1 is treated as an ORF (open reading frame) with a function not yet certain. CDR3 length equals 16 residues. V lost 11 bases to trimming and J lost 6 bases; unmatched junction nucleotides: 19. For the CDR3, the DNA is TGCGCCGGGTACACACAGGGGGCTTCGTTTTTAGATGGCTACACCTTC. Protein product: CAGYTQGASFLDGYTF.

V is TRBV5-1 and J is TRBJ1-4, with a possible D match to TRBD1 (6 bases). V was cut by 4 bases and J by 6 bases, with 13 bases left in between. This CDR3 has 14 amino acids. CDR1 and CDR2 (germline): SGHRS, YFSETQ. The CDR3 nucleotides read TGCGCCAGCAGCCCACAGGGTGCCGATGAAAAACTGTTTTTT. Translation gives CASSPQGADEKLFF.

This clone was counted a few times. This chain connects TRBV6-5 to TRBJ2-7; D is unclear. The V end was cut by 11 bases, the J end by 0 bases, with 17 bases between. The CDR3 length is 14 residues. CDR1 is MNHEY, CDR2 SVGAGI, per germline. In DNA, the CDR3 is TGTGCCTGCCGCCGGTCCATGGGCTCCTACGAGCAGTACTTC. This sequence encodes CACRRSMGSYEQYF.

The genes are TRBV7-3 and TRBJ2-1; 7 nucleotides agree with TRBD1. Per the germline V gene, CDR1 is SGHTA and CDR2 is FQGTGA. This CDR3 has 15 residues. The trim removed 5 bases at V and 7 bases at J, leaving 11 bases unmatched. The CDR3 region is CASSLQTGSANEQFF. The CDR3, as DNA: TGTGCCAGCAGCCTACAGACAGGGTCCGCTAATGAGCAGTTCTTC.

This chain joins TRBV7-2 and TRBJ2-1, with 11 bases that match TRBD2. V dropped 5 bases and J dropped 6; count of bases not matched to a gene: 6. This CDR3 is built from 15 residues. The germline CDR1 and CDR2 sequences are SGHTA and FQGNSA. Here the CDR3 reads CASSGGGTSGNEQFF. CDR3 in DNA: TGTGCCAGCAGCGGGGGAGGGACTAGCGGCAATGAGCAGTTCTTC. The whole variable domain, remainder taken from reference TRBV7-2 and TRBJ2-1, is GAGVSQSPSNKVTEKGKDVELRCDPISGHTALYWYRQSLGQGLEFLIYFQGNSAPDKSGLPSDRFSAERTGGSVSTLTIQRTQQEDSAVYLCASSGGGTSGNEQFFGPGTRLTVL.

This chain links TRBV2 with TRBJ1-4; 7 bases are a match to TRBD1. Germline V gene sequence: CDR1 SNHLY, CDR2 FYNNEI. The V segment lost 6 bases and the J segment 8 bases; nucleotides outside the gene matches: 12. This CDR3 contains 15 residues. CDR3 loop: CASRALQGRDEKLFF. The CDR3 DNA sequence: TGTGCCAGCAGAGCCTTACAGGGGAGGGACGAAAAACTGTTTTTT.

The chain is built from TRBV28 and TRBJ2-5, with D tentatively TRBD1 or TRBD2 (5 bases each). The CDR3 is 14 amino acids. V was trimmed by 5 bases and J by 5 bases, leaving 15 bases between them. From germline, CDR1 is MDHEN and CDR2 SYDVKM. CDR3 in amino acids: CASSGGRAVETQYF. The CDR3 region has the DNA TGTGCCAGCAGTGGGGGACGAGCTGTTGAGACCCAGTACTTC.

The chain links TRBV2 to TRBJ1-1; possible D gene TRBD1, 5 bases. Looked up from germline, CDR1 is SNHLY and CDR2 is FYNNEI. The length of the CDR3 is 14 residues. Deletions cut 3 bases from V and 0 bases from J, with 8 bases between. CDR3 in amino acids: CASSDGGLNTEAFF. The CDR3 DNA reads TGTGCCAGCAGTGACGGGGGGTTGAACACTGAAGCTTTCTTT.

This chain connects TRBV6-4 to TRBJ2-3; 10 nucleotides align to TRBD1. Germline lookup yields CDR1 MRHNA and CDR2 SNTAGT. J lost 4 bases, V lost 2 bases, and 9 bases had no gene match. The CDR3 is 17 residues long. CDR3 in DNA: TGTGCCAGCAGTGACGGGGTCGGGGACAGGGGTGCAGATACGCAGTATTTT. This sequence encodes CASSDGVGDRGADTQYF.

J is TRBJ2-7 and V is TRBV28; D possibly corresponds to TRBD2 (6 bases). CDR1 and CDR2 from the germline V gene are MDHEN and SYDVKM. The CDR3 is 15 amino acids. With 3 bases removed from V and 2 bases from J, the gap between germline ends came to 14 bases. CDR3 DNA sequence: TGTGCCAGCAGTTTGGGGGGTACGCCTCCCTACGAGCAGTACTTC. Translating gives CASSLGGTPPYEQYF.

This clone appeared once. The chain couples TRBV19 to TRBJ2-6; D not resolved. Trimming took off 3 bases at V and 0 bases at J, with 6 bases between the two ends. The germline V gene encodes CDR1 LNHDA and CDR2 SQIVND (reference sequence). The CDR3 is 15 amino acids. The CDR3 sequence is CASSITISGANVLTF. The CDR3, as DNA: TGTGCCAGTAGTATTACGATCTCTGGGGCCAACGTCCTGACTTTC. Based on the CDR3 plus reference TRBV19 and TRBJ2-6, the full variable domain is DGGITQSPKYLFRKEGQNVTLSCEQNLNHDAMYWYRQDPGQGLRLIYYSQIVNDFQKGDIAEGYSVSREKKESFPLTVTSAQKNPTAFYLCASSITISGANVLTFGAGSRLTVL.

The chain links TRBV23-1 to TRBJ2-6, with D perhaps matching TRBD1 (6 bases). TRBV23-1 belongs to the ORF category, with a function that is uncertain. This CDR3 is built from 16 residues. Trimming cost V 2 bases and J 0 bases, with 8 bases left between them. The CDR3 loop reads CASSQKQGSGANVLTF. The CDR3 region has the DNA TGCGCCAGCAGTCAAAAACAGGGCTCTGGGGCCAACGTCCTGACTTTC.

On this clone: The same CDR3 is also encoded by other DNA sequences in this sample. The chain recombines TRBV19 with TRBJ2-7; no firm D call. The V and J ends lost 3 bases and 3 bases respectively, with 3 bases between them. Germline V gene lookup returns CDR1 LNHDA and CDR2 SQIVND (reference sequence). CDR3 length: 11 amino acids. CDR3 DNA sequence: TGTGCCAGTAGTATTGGCTACGAGCAGTACTTC. Residues: CASSIGYEQYF. Full variable domain (rest looked up from reference TRBV19 and TRBJ2-7): DGGITQSPKYLFRKEGQNVTLSCEQNLNHDAMYWYRQDPGQGLRLIYYSQIVNDFQKGDIAEGYSVSREKKESFPLTVTSAQKNPTAFYLCASSIGYEQYFGPGTRLTVT.

The V call is TRBV5-6, the J call TRBJ1-1; tentative D call: TRBD1 (6 bases). Deletions cut 5 bases from V and 1 base from J, with 12 bases between. The CDR3 runs to 14 residues. CDR1 is SGHDT and CDR2 is YYEEEE in the germline V gene. In nucleotides, the CDR3 is TGTGCCAGCAGTCCCCAGGGACAGAACACTGAAGCTTTCTTT. Translation: CASSPQGQNTEAFF.

V is TRBV13 and J is TRBJ1-4; 7 bases agree with TRBD1. This CDR3 has 16 residues. The V and J ends lost 2 bases and 2 bases, in that order; junction bases with no gene match: 5. The germline CDR1 and CDR2 sequences are PRHDT and FYEKMQ (reference sequence). Written as DNA, the CDR3 is TGTGCCAGCAGCTTAAGGCAGGGGGTTACTAATGAAAAACTGTTTTTT. Encoded protein: CASSLRQGVTNEKLFF.

V is TRBV4-3 and J is TRBJ2-2; D unresolved. Trimming took off 4 bases at V and 6 bases at J, with 12 bases between the two ends. The V gene's germline CDR1 is LGHNA and CDR2 YSLEER. The CDR3 is 14 amino acids. CDR3 sequence: CASSLGRDAGELFF. As DNA, the CDR3 is TGCGCCAGCAGCCTCGGTCGAGACGCCGGGGAGCTGTTTTTT.

This chain links TRBV9 with TRBJ2-1, with 11 nucleotides matching TRBD2. CDR1 and CDR2 from the germline V gene are SGDLS and YYNGEE. V was clipped by 0 bases and J by 9 bases; unmatched bases: 8. The CDR3 extends over 16 amino acids. The CDR3, as DNA: TGTGCCAGCAGCGTAGAAAGGCTAGCGGGGGGAACTGAGCAGTTCTTC. Translation gives CASSVERLAGGTEQFF. The full variable domain, its missing parts supplied by reference TRBV9 and TRBJ2-1, is DSGVTQTPKHLITATGQRVTLRCSPRSGDLSVYWYQQSLDQGLQFLIQYYNGEERAKGNILERFSAQQFPDLHSELNLSSLELGDSALYFCASSVERLAGGTEQFFGPGTRLTVL.

The V and J genes are TRBV6-4 and TRBJ2-5, with D tentatively TRBD2 (5 bases). V lost 3 bases and J lost 5, with 10 bases in between. The CDR3 has 13 residues. Per the germline V gene, CDR1 is MRHNA and CDR2 is SNTAGT. The CDR3: CASSEDLGETQYF. The CDR3, as DNA: TGTGCCAGCAGTGAGGACTTAGGGGAGACCCAGTACTTC.

This chain joins TRBV28 and TRBJ2-1, with D possibly TRBD2 on 6 matching bases. The V gene lost 6 bases and the J gene lost 6 bases, with 12 bases spanning the gap. The CDR3 contains 13 residues. Looked up from germline, CDR1 is MDHEN and CDR2 is SYDVKM. CDR3 bases: TGTGCCAGCAGCCCTCCGACTAGCAATGAGCAGTTCTTC. This sequence encodes CASSPPTSNEQFF.

The gene calls are TRBV19 and TRBJ2-3, with 8 bases fitting TRBD2. In germline, CDR1 is LNHDA, CDR2 SQIVND (reference sequence). The V and J ends lost 10 bases and 2 bases, in that order; junction bases with no gene match: 11. The CDR3 sequence is 15 residues long. CDR3 in amino acids: CATSPERGPTDTQYF. Here the CDR3 DNA reads TGTGCCACCTCTCCCGAGCGGGGGCCCACAGATACGCAGTATTTT. The variable domain in full, with the rest retrieved from reference TRBV19 and TRBJ2-3, is DGGITQSPKYLFRKEGQNVTLSCEQNLNHDAMYWYRQDPGQGLRLIYYSQIVNDFQKGDIAEGYSVSREKKESFPLTVTSAQKNPTAFYLCATSPERGPTDTQYFGPGTRLTVL.

The chain uses TRBV4-1 and TRBJ2-7; D is ambiguous. The V and J ends lost 3 bases and 3 bases respectively, with 9 bases between them. Germline loops: CDR1 MGHRA, CDR2 YSYEKL. CDR3 length: 13 amino acids. Written as DNA, the CDR3 is TGCGCCAGCAGCCACCGTTTAGTCTACGAGCAGTACTTC. It codes for CASSHRLVYEQYF.

The rearrangement uses TRBV6-5 and TRBJ1-2; D gene ambiguous. Germline V gives CDR1 MNHEY, CDR2 SVGAGI. V lost 6 bases to trimming and J lost 4 bases, with 12 bases between them. The CDR3 length is 13 residues. CDR3 protein: CASRYRDAYGYTF. CDR3 coding DNA: TGTGCCAGCAGGTACAGAGATGCCTATGGCTACACCTTC.

The chain employs TRBV7-2 and TRBJ2-7, with 14 bases identical to TRBD2. Germline loops: CDR1 SGHTA, CDR2 FQGNSA. The CDR3 contains 15 residues. The V segment lost 5 bases and the J segment 5 bases; nucleotides outside the gene matches: 5. The CDR3 DNA follows: TGTGCCAGCAGCCCGGGACTAGCGGGAGCCCACGAGCAGTACTTC. Translation gives CASSPGLAGAHEQYF.

The chain carries TRBV7-2 and TRBJ2-3; 7 nucleotides line up with TRBD2. In germline, CDR1 is SGHTA, CDR2 FQGNSA. CDR3 length equals 17 residues. V was clipped by 0 bases and J by 1 base; unmatched bases: 7. In DNA, the CDR3 is TGTGCCAGCAGCTTAGCCGGCGGGAGCGGGGGCACAGATACGCAGTATTTT. Translation gives CASSLAGGSGGTDTQYF.